The 11 T cell receptor beta chains below all came from one sample that was sequenced in a study of blood T cell repertoires in COVID-19. Assay used: immunoSEQ multiplex PCR; TCRdb lists only in-frame clones, some missing. Here the sample spans around 250,000 clones, 90% being singletons. The material sequenced was peripheral blood. Receptors were obtained from an older woman with COVID-19, enrolled during active disease.

The chain employs TRBV7-2 and TRBJ2-1; 8 bases agree with TRBD2. V shed 2 bases, J shed 8 bases, and the junction held 8 bases outside the gene matches. The CDR3 spans 15 residues. Germline V gene lookup returns CDR1 SGHTA and CDR2 FQGNSA. The CDR3 protein is CASSLTGGPVYEQFF. The CDR3 nucleotides are TGTGCCAGCAGCTTAACGGGGGGGCCTGTCTATGAGCAGTTCTTC.

The rearrangement links TRBV7-9 to TRBJ1-1; 8 positions agree with TRBD1. The CDR3 length is 14 residues. V lost 6 bases, J lost 6 bases, and 9 bases stayed unmatched. Germline CDR1 SEHNR, CDR2 FQNEAQ (reference sequence). Written as DNA, the CDR3 is TGTGCCAGCAGGTCGACAGGGGAGGCGGCTGAAGCTTTCTTT. Amino acids: CASRSTGEAAEAFF.

The chain uses TRBV18 and TRBJ2-3, with 15 positions matching TRBD2. The junction had 6 bases not matched to a gene; V was cut back by 2 bases and J by 3 bases. In germline, CDR1 is KGHSH, CDR2 LQKENI. The CDR3 consists of 18 residues. The chain's CDR3 is CASSPSGLAGGETDTQYF. Written as DNA, the CDR3 is TGTGCCAGCTCACCATCAGGACTAGCGGGGGGGGAGACAGATACGCAGTATTTT.

The chain combines TRBV18 with TRBJ1-2, with TRBD1 matching 9 bases. CDR3 length: 16 residues. Per the germline V gene, CDR1 is KGHSH and CDR2 is LQKENI. The trim removed 2 bases at V and 0 bases at J, leaving 4 bases unmatched. The CDR3 spells CASSPSGTGTNYGYTF. DNA of the CDR3: TGTGCCAGCTCACCATCTGGGACAGGGACTAACTATGGCTACACCTTC. Complete variable domain (other parts from reference TRBV18 and TRBJ1-2): NAGVMQNPRHLVRRRGQEARLRCSPMKGHSHVYWYRQLPEEGLKFMVYLQKENIIDESGMPKERFSAEFPKEGPSILRIQQVVRGDSAAYFCASSPSGTGTNYGYTFGSGTRLTVV.

The rearrangement links TRBV4-3 to TRBJ1-2, with 8 bases identical to TRBD1. Unmatched junction bases numbered 5, after V lost 1 base and J lost 1 base. CDR1 LGHNA and CDR2 YSLEER come from the germline V gene. The CDR3 has 16 residues. The CDR3 loop reads CASSQGQGANNYGYTF. CDR3 DNA sequence: TGCGCCAGCAGCCAAGGGCAGGGGGCCAATAACTATGGCTACACCTTC.

This clone was counted between two and nine times. This same CDR3 is encoded by further DNA sequences in the sample. This rearrangement joins TRBV15 to TRBJ1-6; 8 bases agree with TRBD1. The CDR3 consists of 15 residues. The V and J ends lost 1 base and 9 bases, in that order; junction bases with no gene match: 5. The germline V gene encodes CDR1 LNHNV and CDR2 YYDKDF (reference sequence). The CDR3 DNA sequence: TGTGCCACCAGCAGAGCTGGACAGGGCAGTTCACCCCTCCACTTT. The encoded protein is CATSRAGQGSSPLHF.

In this sample, this clone turned up once. V usage is TRBV6-2 or TRBV6-3 and J usage is TRBJ1-5, with D hard to call. CDR1 is MNHEY and CDR2 is SVGEGT in the germline V gene. The CDR3 extends over 16 amino acids. V was pared by 0 bases and J by 1 base, with 10 bases between. Here the CDR3 DNA reads TGTGCCAGCAGTTACTCGACTTTGAGCAGCAATCAGCCCCAGCATTTT. Residues: CASSYSTLSSNQPQHF.

J is TRBJ1-3 and V is TRBV6-1, with 7 bases that match TRBD1. The trim removed 4 bases at V and 0 bases at J, leaving 9 bases unmatched. The germline V gene has CDR1 MNHNS and CDR2 SASEGT. This CDR3 has 17 residues. Here the CDR3 reads CASSGGTVWSSGNTIYF. DNA for the CDR3: TGTGCCAGCAGTGGGGGGACAGTATGGAGCTCTGGAAACACCATATATTTT.

As concerns this clone: Other DNA sequences in the sample encode the same CDR3. The chain recombines TRBV10-3 with TRBJ1-2; 9 bases are shared with TRBD1. Per the germline V gene, CDR1 is ENHRY and CDR2 is SYGVKD. With V trimmed by 4 bases and J by 3 bases, 0 bases remained unmatched. This CDR3 region has 13 residues. CDR3 DNA sequence: TGTGCCATCAGTGGGACAGGGGACTATGGCTACACCTTC. Protein: CAISGTGDYGYTF.

This chain links TRBV7-3 with TRBJ1-2; unclear D gene. The germline V and J ends were trimmed by 1 base and 5 bases, with 8 bases remaining between them. CDR1 and CDR2 (germline): SGHTA, FQGTGA. The CDR3 runs to 13 residues. CDR3 nucleotides: TGTGCCAGCAGCTTAAGAGGCGGTTATGGCTACACCTTC. It translates to CASSLRGGYGYTF.

J is TRBJ2-5 and V is TRBV19; D is unresolved. There are 14 residues in the CDR3. The V and J ends lost 1 base and 2 bases respectively, with 8 bases between them. The germline CDR1 and CDR2 sequences are LNHDA and SQIVND (reference sequence). CDR3 coding DNA: TGTGCCAGTAGTATAGGGTCAGTTCAAGAGACCCAGTACTTC. It is translated as CASSIGSVQETQYF.